Listed here is a single T cell receptor beta chain. What it binds is unknown. Looked up from germline, CDR1 is MNHNS and CDR2 is SASEGT. This CDR3 is built from 15 residues. V shed 0 bases and J shed 2 bases, with 7 bases lying between them. These data belong to a study of cytomegalovirus exposure and HLA in healthy donors. The study, taken as a whole, reports: Later on, a genetic analysis was performed. It linked a missense variant in DCLRE1C with V- and J-gene trimming of TCR beta.

PCR amplification relied on 60 Vbeta primers (plus 13 Jbeta primers). Assay used: immunoSEQ multiplex PCR; TCRdb lists only in-frame clones, some missing. The data hold some 41,000 clones, with roughly three quarters observed a single time. The genes are TRBV6-1 and TRBJ2-2; unclear D gene. This clonotype was obtained from a man aged 35-49 years in good health and CMV-seronegative. The sample consisted of PBMCs. CDR3 protein: CASSEAVANTGELFF. In DNA form, the CDR3 reads TGTGCCAGCAGTGAAGCGGTAGCCAACACCGGGGAGCTGTTTTTT.